Listed below are T cell receptor beta chains from one sample, sequenced in a study of control samples from healthy donors and cancer patients. Data came from immunoSEQ multiplex PCR; TCRdb stores just in-frame clones and leaves some out. The table has nearly 200,000 clones, about 90% seen once. The sample was blood. The receptor set was obtained from a man aged 30 to 45 in good health. CDR3s include the opening cysteine and the closing phenylalanine or tryptophan. D genes are given only for firm matches. A row's size may be missing; if present it is once, few, many or a size class.

clone_size d_call j_call v_call cdr3_nt cdr3_aa
NA TRBD2 TRBJ2-1 TRBV4-1 TGCGCCAGCAGCCAAGCTCTAGCGGGGGGTAACTCCTACAATGAGCAGTTCTTC CASSQALAGGNSYNEQFF
NA TRBD1 TRBJ2-7 TRBV5-1 TGCGCCAGCAGCGTGGGGGACAGGTTAGTCTACGAGCAGTACTTC CASSVGDRLVYEQYF
NA NA TRBJ2-7 TRBV6-1 TGTGCCAGCAGGATAACAGGGAAAAGCTCCTACGAGCAGTACTTC CASRITGKSSYEQYF
NA NA TRBJ1-2 TRBV5-1 TGCGCCAGCAGCTTGGAGTCCGGACAGAACTATGGCTACACCTTC CASSLESGQNYGYTF
NA NA TRBJ2-7 TRBV23-1 TGCGCCAGCAGCCTCGGACAGAATACCTACGAGCAGTACTTC CASSLGQNTYEQYF
NA TRBD2 TRBJ2-1 TRBV19 TGTGCCAGTAGTACGGAGCGGGGGTGGAATGAGCAGTTCTTC CASSTERGWNEQFF
NA NA TRBJ2-7 TRBV6-5 TGTGCCAGCAGTTACTCGAAGGACTACTCCTACGAGCAGTACTTC CASSYSKDYSYEQYF
NA NA TRBJ1-5 TRBV28 TGTGCCAGCAGAACACAGGGTGGCAACAATCAGCCCCAGCATTTT CASRTQGGNNQPQHF
NA TRBD1 TRBJ2-7 TRBV27 TGTGCCAGCAGTACCGGGACAGGGGGTTACGAGCAGTACTTC CASSTGTGGYEQYF
NA TRBD1 TRBJ2-2 TRBV2 TGTGCCAACTCGGAAGGGGACAGAACACCGGTCGGGGAGCTGTTTTTT CANSEGDRTPVGELFF
NA NA TRBJ1-4 TRBV6-6 TGTGCCAGCAGCCGGGCTCGAGAAAAACTGTTTTTT CASSRAREKLFF
NA NA TRBJ2-3 TRBV20-1 TGCAGTGCTCGTGGATTAGATACGCAGTATTTT CSARGLDTQYF
NA NA TRBJ2-7 TRBV5-3 TGTGCCAGAAGCCTCCGTTCCTACGAGCAGTACTTC CARSLRSYEQYF
NA TRBD1 TRBJ2-1 TRBV5-1 TGCGCCAGCAGCTTGGGGACAGGGGTGTACAATGAGCAGTTCTTC CASSLGTGVYNEQFF
NA NA TRBJ2-7 TRBV7-2 TGTGCCAGCAGCTTAGGGCCGATTAACCAAGGGGCGTGGGGTGAGCAGTACTTC CASSLGPINQGAWGEQYF
NA NA TRBJ2-7 TRBV2 TGTGCCAGCAGTGATCAACTAGTAGTTCCCGAGCAGTACTTC CASSDQLVVPEQYF
NA TRBD1 TRBJ2-4 TRBV12-3/TRBV12-4 TGTGCCAGCAGTCAGGGACAGGGGTACATTCAGTACTTC CASSQGQGYIQYF
once NA TRBJ1-2 TRBV25-1 TGTGCCAGCAGTGCTACTAACTATGGCTACACCTTC CASSATNYGYTF
NA NA TRBJ1-2 TRBV10-3 TGTGCCATCAAGCAGGATGAAAACTATGGCTACACCTTC CAIKQDENYGYTF
NA NA TRBJ2-1 TRBV6-1 TGTGCCAGCAGTGACGGGCAGGGGAGAAAAAATGAGCAGTTCTTC CASSDGQGRKNEQFF
NA NA TRBJ2-7 TRBV7-9 TGTGCCAGCAGCTTAGTTGACGGAAAATCCTACGAGCAGTACTTC CASSLVDGKSYEQYF
NA NA TRBJ2-4 TRBV2 TGTGCCAGCAGTGCCGGTCTAGCCAAAAACATTCAGTACTTC CASSAGLAKNIQYF
NA NA TRBJ2-7 TRBV2 TGTGCCAGCAGTTCGCCCCCCCTTTACGAGCAGTACTTC CASSSPPLYEQYF
NA TRBD1 TRBJ1-6 TRBV6-5 TGTGCCAGCAGTTCCCGGACAGGGGTTAATTCACCCCTCCACTTT CASSSRTGVNSPLHF
NA NA TRBJ1-1 TRBV10-1 TGCGCCAGCAGTGCCTCCGGGGGGTACACTGAAGCTTTCTTT CASSASGGYTEAFF
NA TRBD1 TRBJ1-5 TRBV27 TGTGCCAGCAGAAAACAAGGACAGGGGAGGAATCAGCCCCAGCATTTT CASRKQGQGRNQPQHF
NA TRBD1 TRBJ1-2 TRBV4-1 TGCGCCAGCAGCCAGGGTACAGGGGGCGACTATGGCTACACCTTC CASSQGTGGDYGYTF
once NA TRBJ2-7 TRBV11-2 TGTGCCAGCAGCCCGAACAGGGCGAGCTCCTACGAGCAGTACTTC CASSPNRASSYEQYF
NA NA TRBJ1-6 TRBV30 TGTGCCTGGACCGTCCCGGGACACAATTCACCCCTCCACTTT CAWTVPGHNSPLHF
once NA TRBJ2-1 TRBV7-9 TGTGCCAGCAGACCCAACCTGGCAGGGTGGGAAAATGAGCAGTTCTTC CASRPNLAGWENEQFF
NA TRBD1 TRBJ2-2 TRBV3-1/TRBV3-2 TGTGCCAGCAGCCAATATCCGGGACAGGGGTCCACCGGGGAGCTGTTTTTT CASSQYPGQGSTGELFF
NA TRBD1 TRBJ1-4 TRBV5-8 TGTGCCAGCAGCAGACAGGGGCAAACTAATGAAAAACTGTTTTTT CASSRQGQTNEKLFF
NA NA TRBJ1-2 TRBV6-1 TGTGCCAGCAGTGAAGTGCTCGGGGGAGCTGGCTATGGCTACACCTTC CASSEVLGGAGYGYTF